This T cell receptor (beta chain) originates from a study of blood T cell repertoires in COVID-19. The overall study: PBMCs, B-cell-depleted T cells, or T cells provided the cDNA or gDNA that made up the material.

This study enrolled people aged 18 to 89 from about two dozen US geographic areas. Clinical history as reported by participants underpinned cohort assignment. The germline V gene has CDR1 MDHEN and CDR2 SYDVKM. Between the trimmed V and J ends, which lost 5 bases and 2 bases, there was a span of 16 bases. The CDR3 has 15 residues. Assay: immunoSEQ multiplex PCR; the TCRdb copy retains only in-frame clones and omits some. Among about 200,000 clones listed, around 81% were seen once. The clonotype was recovered from a woman between 45 and 60 years old with acute COVID-19. Material for sequencing was PBMCs or T cells enriched from blood (not recorded which). The genes are TRBV28 and TRBJ2-7, with a tentative D call TRBD2 (5 bases). CDR3 in amino acids: CASSAPGVRAYEQYF. CDR3 nucleotides: TGTGCCAGCAGTGCCCCCGGGGTGAGGGCCTACGAGCAGTACTTC.